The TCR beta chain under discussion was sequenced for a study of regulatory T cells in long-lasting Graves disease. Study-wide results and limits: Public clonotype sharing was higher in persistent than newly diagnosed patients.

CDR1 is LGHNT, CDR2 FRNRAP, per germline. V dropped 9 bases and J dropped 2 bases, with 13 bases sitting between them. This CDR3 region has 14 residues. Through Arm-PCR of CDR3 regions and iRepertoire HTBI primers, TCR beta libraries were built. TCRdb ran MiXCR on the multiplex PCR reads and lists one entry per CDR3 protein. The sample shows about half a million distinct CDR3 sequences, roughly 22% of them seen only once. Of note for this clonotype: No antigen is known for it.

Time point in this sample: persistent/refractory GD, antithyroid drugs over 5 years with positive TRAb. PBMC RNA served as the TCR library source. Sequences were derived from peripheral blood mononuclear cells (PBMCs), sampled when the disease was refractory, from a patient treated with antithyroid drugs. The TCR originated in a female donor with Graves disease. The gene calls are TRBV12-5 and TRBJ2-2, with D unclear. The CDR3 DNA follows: TGTGCTAGCCCCCCGGCTTCAAACACCGGGGAGCTGTTTTTT. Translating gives CASPPASNTGELFF.